Listed below are T cell receptor beta chains from one sample, sequenced in a study of blood T cell repertoires in COVID-19. Profiled with immunoSEQ multiplex PCR; TCRdb holds only in-frame clones, not every one. The sample shows 400,000 to 550,000 clones, 70% to 90% of them seen only once. The sample comprised PBMCs or T cells enriched from blood (not recorded which). Source of these receptors: a woman between 18 and 29 years old with acute COVID-19. Both conserved end residues are part of each CDR3. Each record gives: V gene, J gene, D gene, CDR3 length, clone size, CDR3 DNA, CDR3 protein. D genes are given only for firm matches. Only some rows state a clone size, as once, few, many or a class for expanded clones.

v_call: TRBV25-1; j_call: TRBJ2-3; d_call: .; cdr3_length: 13; clone_size: .; cdr3_nt: TGTGCCAGCACAAGGACAGCGCCAGATACGCAGTATTTT; cdr3_aa: CASTRTAPDTQYF
v_call: TRBV10-3; j_call: TRBJ1-3; d_call: TRBD1; cdr3_length: 17; clone_size: .; cdr3_nt: TGTGCCATCAGTGAGTTGGGACAGGGGGCGGCTGGAAACACCATATATTTT; cdr3_aa: CAISELGQGAAGNTIYF
v_call: TRBV5-8; j_call: TRBJ1-5; d_call: TRBD1; cdr3_length: 20; clone_size: .; cdr3_nt: TGTGCCAGCAGCTTGGAAGACAGGGTTCTACCCCCCGAACATCACGGGCCCCAGCATTTT; cdr3_aa: CASSLEDRVLPPEHHGPQHF
v_call: TRBV7-2; j_call: TRBJ2-1; d_call: TRBD2; cdr3_length: 14; clone_size: .; cdr3_nt: TGTGCCAGCAGCCTAGCGGGAGGTTTCTATGAGCAGTTCTTC; cdr3_aa: CASSLAGGFYEQFF
v_call: TRBV7-9; j_call: TRBJ2-2; d_call: TRBD2; cdr3_length: 17; clone_size: .; cdr3_nt: TGTGCCAGCAGCTCATCACCGGGACTAGCGGACACCGGGGAGCTGTTTTTT; cdr3_aa: CASSSSPGLADTGELFF
v_call: TRBV7-3; j_call: TRBJ2-5; d_call: .; cdr3_length: 14; clone_size: .; cdr3_nt: TGTGCCAGCAGCACTCTAGCTAACCAAGAGACCCAGTACTTC; cdr3_aa: CASSTLANQETQYF
v_call: TRBV16; j_call: TRBJ1-1; d_call: TRBD1; cdr3_length: 15; clone_size: .; cdr3_nt: TGTGCCAGCAGCCAATCCACAGGGGGGAGCACTGAAGCTTTCTTT; cdr3_aa: CASSQSTGGSTEAFF
v_call: TRBV5-1; j_call: TRBJ2-1; d_call: TRBD1; cdr3_length: 13; clone_size: .; cdr3_nt: TGCGCCAGCAGTACAGGGGGCGCGGATGAGCAGTTCTTC; cdr3_aa: CASSTGGADEQFF
v_call: TRBV7-9; j_call: TRBJ1-5; d_call: .; cdr3_length: 14; clone_size: .; cdr3_nt: TGTACCAGCAGCCTTGACAGGTTTAATCAGCCCCAGCATTTT; cdr3_aa: CTSSLDRFNQPQHF
v_call: TRBV10-3; j_call: TRBJ2-4; d_call: TRBD2; cdr3_length: 13; clone_size: once; cdr3_nt: TGTGCCATTTCACTAGCGGGACGGCACATTCAGTACTTC; cdr3_aa: CAISLAGRHIQYF
v_call: TRBV5-1; j_call: TRBJ1-1; d_call: .; cdr3_length: 16; clone_size: once; cdr3_nt: TGCGCCAGCAGCCAGCACCGGGACAAGTCGAACACTGAAGCTTTCTTT; cdr3_aa: CASSQHRDKSNTEAFF
v_call: TRBV2; j_call: TRBJ1-2; d_call: .; cdr3_length: 13; clone_size: once; cdr3_nt: TGTGCCAGCCAACAGGGTTTCGGCTATGGCTACACCTTC; cdr3_aa: CASQQGFGYGYTF
v_call: TRBV19; j_call: TRBJ2-5; d_call: .; cdr3_length: 14; clone_size: .; cdr3_nt: TGTGCCAGTAGTATTGACAGAGCCCAAGAGACCCAGTACTTC; cdr3_aa: CASSIDRAQETQYF
v_call: TRBV11-3; j_call: TRBJ2-3; d_call: TRBD1; cdr3_length: 13; clone_size: .; cdr3_nt: TGTGCCAGCAACGGACAGGGCACAGATACGCAGTATTTT; cdr3_aa: CASNGQGTDTQYF
v_call: TRBV2; j_call: TRBJ1-2; d_call: .; cdr3_length: 16; clone_size: .; cdr3_nt: TGTGCCAGCAGTAAAAAGGAACAGGGCCCAGTCTATGGCTACACCTTC; cdr3_aa: CASSKKEQGPVYGYTF
v_call: TRBV14; j_call: TRBJ2-3; d_call: TRBD1; cdr3_length: 15; clone_size: .; cdr3_nt: TGTGCCAGCAGCCCGCTTGGACAGGGGAGAGATACGCAGTATTTT; cdr3_aa: CASSPLGQGRDTQYF
v_call: TRBV9; j_call: TRBJ1-4; d_call: .; cdr3_length: 15; clone_size: .; cdr3_nt: TGTGCCAGCAGCGTCCAGGGGAAATCTAATGAAAAACTGTTTTTT; cdr3_aa: CASSVQGKSNEKLFF
v_call: TRBV29-1; j_call: TRBJ2-7; d_call: TRBD1; cdr3_length: 14; clone_size: .; cdr3_nt: TGCAGCGCCGAGACAGGGTACCATCCCTACGAGCAGTACTTC; cdr3_aa: CSAETGYHPYEQYF
v_call: TRBV4-1; j_call: TRBJ1-1; d_call: .; cdr3_length: 15; clone_size: .; cdr3_nt: TGCGCCAGCAGCCACTACGAGGGGGTGATCACTGAAGCTTTCTTT; cdr3_aa: CASSHYEGVITEAFF
v_call: TRBV7-2; j_call: TRBJ2-7; d_call: TRBD1; cdr3_length: 16; clone_size: .; cdr3_nt: TGTGCCAGCAGCGCCCGAGCCGGGACAGGGACCTACGAGCAGTACTTC; cdr3_aa: CASSARAGTGTYEQYF
v_call: TRBV10-1; j_call: TRBJ1-5; d_call: TRBD1; cdr3_length: 20; clone_size: .; cdr3_nt: TGCGCCAGCAGCGACCATCTCCGGGACAGGGGGCTTCCCGGCCGGCCAGCCCAGCATTTT; cdr3_aa: CASSDHLRDRGLPGRPAQHF
v_call: TRBV11-2; j_call: TRBJ2-3; d_call: .; cdr3_length: 14; clone_size: .; cdr3_nt: TGTGCCAGCAGGCTGACTAGTAAAACAGATACGCAGTATTTT; cdr3_aa: CASRLTSKTDTQYF
v_call: TRBV15; j_call: TRBJ2-3; d_call: TRBD2; cdr3_length: 19; clone_size: many; cdr3_nt: TGTGCCACCAGCACCCACGGGACTAGCGGGAAAGGATCCACAGATACGCAGTATTTT; cdr3_aa: CATSTHGTSGKGSTDTQYF
v_call: TRBV7-9; j_call: TRBJ1-6; d_call: .; cdr3_length: 14; clone_size: once; cdr3_nt: TGTGCCAGCAGCTCAGGACAGTGGGGTTCACCCCTCCACTTT; cdr3_aa: CASSSGQWGSPLHF
v_call: TRBV9; j_call: TRBJ2-3; d_call: TRBD2; cdr3_length: 15; clone_size: .; cdr3_nt: TGTGCCAGCAGCGTAGCGGGGGGGCGGACAGATACGCAGTATTTT; cdr3_aa: CASSVAGGRTDTQYF
v_call: TRBV10-3; j_call: TRBJ2-7; d_call: TRBD1; cdr3_length: 15; clone_size: .; cdr3_nt: TGTGCCATCAGTGGAACCGGGACAGGATTCTACGAGCAGTACTTC; cdr3_aa: CAISGTGTGFYEQYF
v_call: TRBV3-1/TRBV3-2; j_call: TRBJ1-1; d_call: TRBD1; cdr3_length: 17; clone_size: .; cdr3_nt: TGTGCCAGCAGCCAGCCGCGTTCCGGGACAGAGAACACTGAAGCTTTCTTT; cdr3_aa: CASSQPRSGTENTEAFF
v_call: TRBV27; j_call: TRBJ2-7; d_call: TRBD2; cdr3_length: 14; clone_size: .; cdr3_nt: TGTGCCAGCAGTTCTCGCGGGAGAGGCTCCGAGCAGTACTTC; cdr3_aa: CASSSRGRGSEQYF
v_call: TRBV12-3/TRBV12-4; j_call: TRBJ2-7; d_call: TRBD2; cdr3_length: 12; clone_size: .; cdr3_nt: TGTGCCAGCAGTCCTGCGGGGGACGAGCAGTACTTC; cdr3_aa: CASSPAGDEQYF
v_call: TRBV9; j_call: TRBJ1-4; d_call: .; cdr3_length: 13; clone_size: few; cdr3_nt: TGTGCCAGCAGCGCAGGACAGAATGAAAAACTGTTTTTT; cdr3_aa: CASSAGQNEKLFF
v_call: TRBV3-1/TRBV3-2; j_call: TRBJ1-1; d_call: .; cdr3_length: 13; clone_size: .; cdr3_nt: TGTGCCAGCAGCCAATCTTCAGGGTCTGAAGCTTTCTTT; cdr3_aa: CASSQSSGSEAFF
v_call: TRBV2; j_call: TRBJ2-7; d_call: TRBD2; cdr3_length: 13; clone_size: .; cdr3_nt: TGTGCCAGCAGTACTAGCGCAGCCTACGAGCAGTACTTC; cdr3_aa: CASSTSAAYEQYF
v_call: TRBV30; j_call: TRBJ1-1; d_call: .; cdr3_length: 12; clone_size: .; cdr3_nt: TGTGCCTGGAGTTACCGAGCCACTGAAGCTTTCTTT; cdr3_aa: CAWSYRATEAFF
v_call: TRBV11-2; j_call: TRBJ2-1; d_call: TRBD2; cdr3_length: 15; clone_size: .; cdr3_nt: TGTGCCAGCAGCCTAGGGACTAGCAGCAACAATGAGCAGTTCTTC; cdr3_aa: CASSLGTSSNNEQFF
v_call: TRBV7-2; j_call: TRBJ1-2; d_call: .; cdr3_length: 13; clone_size: .; cdr3_nt: TGTGCCAGCAGCCTCGGGGGGCGAGAGGGCTACACCTTC; cdr3_aa: CASSLGGREGYTF